This TCR beta chain was captured by sequencing in a study of liver allograft versus peripheral blood T cells. Study information: Graft-liver T cell receptor repertoires were compared against recipient peripheral blood repertoires.

The CDR3 runs 17 residues. Unmatched junction bases numbered 9, after V lost 7 bases and J lost 0 bases. From germline, CDR1 is SNHLY and CDR2 FYNNEI. TCRdb re-called the reads with MiXCR, one entry per CDR3 protein. The sample has more than 2,000 distinct CDR3 sequences, about 16% seen once. Study-level findings and limits: Reportedly, liver allograft T cell receptor repertoires differed from peripheral blood ones.

This clonotype qualifies as large. Its matching antigen is unknown. The origin of this receptor is a human patient who had a liver transplant. T cells may partly derive from the graft donor. The chain combines TRBV2 with TRBJ1-4; TRBD1 matches 9 bases. CDR3 nucleotide sequence: TGTGCCAGCAATGGACAGGGGAGCTCGGCAACTAATGAAAAACTGTTTTTT. This gives the protein CASNGQGSSATNEKLFF. Looking up the rest from reference TRBV2 and TRBJ1-4 gives the full variable domain: EPEVTQTPSHQVTQMGQEVILRCVPISNHLYFYWYRQILGQKVEFLVSFYNNEISEKSEIFDDQFSVERPDGSNFTLKIRSTKLEDSAMYFCASNGQGSSATNEKLFFGSGTQLSVL.